This T cell receptor beta chain was identified in a study of blood T cell repertoires in COVID-19. Study-level background: The United States, Italy and Spain provided the acute and convalescent COVID-19 samples.

Authors' methods: Using reference gene primer amplification, nucleated cell counts were estimated. Data came from immunoSEQ multiplex PCR; TCRdb stores just in-frame clones and leaves some out. V, J and clone size reflect that table, while D and trimming were determined from the DNA. The sample has around 23,000 clones; around nine tenths are singletons. CDR3 length: 15 residues. Per the germline V gene, CDR1 is MGHRA and CDR2 is YSYEKL. J was trimmed by 5 bases and V by 1 base; bases with no gene match: 3. V is TRBV4-1 and J is TRBJ1-4; 8 nucleotides agree with TRBD1. The sequenced sample consisted of peripheral blood. This TCR was recovered from a human donor with acute or convalescent COVID-19. The donor label of this sample is uncertain. Written as DNA, the CDR3 is TGCGCCAGCAGCCAAGCCGGGACAGGAAATGAAAAACTGTTTTTT. This translates into CASSQAGTGNEKLFF.